Listed below are T cell receptor beta chains from one sample, sequenced in a study of cytomegalovirus exposure and HLA in healthy donors. Assay: immunoSEQ multiplex PCR; the TCRdb copy retains only in-frame clones and omits some. The table shows 110,000 or so clones, with over 65% occurring only once. The sequenced sample was PBMCs. The receptors shown here come from a woman aged 18-35 years in good health and CMV-seronegative. CDR3s leave out the opening cysteine and the closing phenylalanine or tryptophan.

len	v_gene	CDR3aa
10	TRBV4-2	ASSQAGYEQY
15	TRBV4-1	ASSQEWPTGSVYEQY
10	TRBV27	ASSADRVMWY
12	TRBV5-6	ATGTGGSYNEQF
11	TRBV11-3	ASSLGGPAEAF
14	TRBV6-5	ASSSAPSTGTYEQY
18	TRBV19	ASSSWGDRGLFSGANVLT
9	TRBV7-9	ASSFSEKQF
12	TRBV5-4	ASSPQPSPYEQY
15	TRBV18	ASSPGTGGVLGYGYT
12	TRBV21-1	ASSNTSGNTEAF
12	TRBV19	ASTRRGYTDTQY
13	TRBV28	ASSSVSYSNQPQH
13	TRBV7-8	ASSQRAGPGYEQY
13	TRBV6-1	ASNRGRNLLGEQY
11	TRBV6-5	ASSTWTNAEAF
11	TRBV4-1	ASDQGLGQPQH
13	TRBV6-6	ASRIGQGINEKLF
12	TRBV4-1	ASSQQVLQETQY
12	TRBV5-6	ASSLTRPNYGYT
11	TRBV11-2	ASRPYSNEKLF
12	TRBV6-1	ASTPQGGNQPQH
15	TRBV9	ASRDSTSGSTTDTQY
11	TRBV19	ASTRQGEQPQH
15	TRBV7-9	ASSPRLAGVFSGELF
11	TRBV5-5	ASSVDLQVGYT
13	TRBV11-3	ASSSRHQGNGEAF
12	TRBV27	ASSQTLNNSPLH
11	TRBV28	ASSTGVNYGYT
13	TRBV10-3	AISPPGQRYNEQF
11	TRBV27	ASSSTGLYEQY
12	TRBV5-1	ASRLDSSGNTIY
16	TRBV6-1	ASSEALRLTGDNQPQH
12	TRBV6-5	ASSYGSSYNEQF
12	TRBV18	ASSPRRDDTEAF
13	TRBV27	ASSVEGQKNTEAF
13	TRBV5-6	ASSLVAGGGYGYT
12	TRBV18	ASSPGQGGETQY
12	TRBV13	ASSLVLEDNEQF
14	TRBV7-9	ASSVPPGQILDGYT
14	TRBV5-4	ASSHTGGVDTGELF
11	TRBV5-5	ASSSPSQETQY
15	TRBV19	ASSIGRTGYYYNEQF
13	TRBV27	ASSNYRRRGETQY
11	TRBV4-2	ASSLPKRDEQF
13	TRBV6-5	ASAYDRPSGNTIY
11	TRBV7-9	ASRWTGVSPLH
11	TRBV19	ASGRTRADTQY
13	TRBV11-3	ASSSGESYTGELF
12	TRBV28	ASSPGVTNEKLF
14	TRBV7-2	ASSPNGGGGFGEQF
12	TRBV4-3	ASSQGGPGNTQY
11	TRBV19	ASSIEQPTEAF
15	TRBV5-1	ASSLTGGARYNSPLH
10	TRBV28	ASSFRNTEAF
13	TRBV7-2	ASSLAGGPFNEQF
12	TRBV5-8	ASRARDRAPEAF
11	TRBV27	ASSRTGNEKLF
13	TRBV5-6	ASSLAGGNTGELF